This T cell receptor beta chain was found in a study of beta chain features in type 1 diabetes. Germline V lookup: CDR1 MGHDK, CDR2 SYGVNS. Trimming removed 3 bases from V and 3 bases from J; junction bases left unmatched: 8. The CDR3 totals 15 residues. General study results and limits: The study found moderately but significantly shorter TCRB CDR3s in all four CD4+ subsets of Type 1 diabetes patients.

The study reverse transcribed the entire isolated RNA, so it sequenced expressed TCRB transcripts. The data were produced by immunoSEQ multiplex PCR, yet TCRdb's version contains in-frame clones alone and is incomplete. The sample holds about 160,000 clones, just over 8% seen once. This clone was counted a few times. Its antigen remains unidentified. This TCR derives from a young woman with type 1 diabetes. Sequencing used central memory CD4+ T cells from blood. This rearrangement joins TRBV25-1 to TRBJ2-7; 7 bases align to TRBD2. The CDR3: CASSDQRLADYEQYF. CDR3 nucleotide sequence: TGTGCCAGCAGTGACCAGCGGCTAGCGGACTACGAGCAGTACTTC.